The 17 T cell receptor beta chains below were found in one sample sequenced in a study of cytomegalovirus exposure and HLA in healthy donors. Primers included in the PCR were 60 Vbeta and 13 Jbeta primers. The data were produced by immunoSEQ multiplex PCR, yet TCRdb's version contains in-frame clones alone and is incomplete. The sample includes 150,000 to 200,000 clones, 71% of them seen just once. Sequencing was performed on PBMCs. All receptors come from a girl aged 5-17 years in good health and CMV-seronegative.

This clone was detected once. The chain couples TRBV10-3 to TRBJ1-1; D ambiguous. Germline assignment: CDR1 ENHRY and CDR2 SYGVKD. Trimming took off 0 bases at V and 1 base at J, with 12 bases between the two ends. This CDR3 has 16 amino acids. CDR3 in amino acids: CAISESEGLKNTEAFF. In DNA form, the CDR3 reads TGTGCCATCAGTGAGTCGGAGGGCCTTAAGAACACTGAAGCTTTCTTT.

This clone was observed a single time. The gene calls are TRBV5-1 and TRBJ2-7, with 7 bases lining up with TRBD1. The trim removed 4 bases at V and 2 bases at J, leaving 3 bases unmatched. The CDR3 totals 13 residues. CDR1 SGHRS and CDR2 YFSETQ come from the germline V gene. The CDR3 is CASSGDRTYEQYF. The CDR3 region has the DNA TGCGCCAGCAGCGGGGACAGAACCTACGAGCAGTACTTC.

This clone turned up a few times. The rearrangement links TRBV6-5 to TRBJ1-2, with 7 bases matching TRBD1. The V segment lost 2 bases and the J segment 2 bases; nucleotides outside the gene matches: 8. This CDR3 has 16 amino acids. Per germline, CDR1 MNHEY and CDR2 SVGAGI. The CDR3 nucleotides are TGTGCCAGCAGTTACAGGGACAGAAGGGGCAACTATGGCTACACCTTC. It specifies CASSYRDRRGNYGYTF.

The rearrangement uses TRBV6-1 and TRBJ2-7; 7 bases match TRBD1. CDR3 length equals 13 residues. In germline, CDR1 is MNHNS, CDR2 SASEGT. With V trimmed by 5 bases and J by 2 bases, 3 bases remained unmatched. Here the CDR3 reads CASSIDRAYEQYF. In DNA form, the CDR3 reads TGTGCCAGCAGTATAGACAGGGCCTACGAGCAGTACTTC.

The chain couples TRBV7-2 to TRBJ2-1; D gene ambiguous. The CDR3 length is 15 residues. Trimming pared 0 bases from V and 9 bases from J, leaving 15 bases between. Germline V gene lookup returns CDR1 SGHTA and CDR2 FQGNSA. CDR3 residues: CASSLAELILREQFF. The CDR3 DNA sequence: TGTGCCAGCAGCTTAGCGGAGCTTATTTTGCGTGAGCAGTTCTTC.

The rearrangement joins TRBV5-4 to TRBJ1-1; unclear D gene. V was cut by 3 bases and J by 0 bases, with 12 bases left in between. The germline CDR1 and CDR2 sequences are SGHNT and YYREEE (reference sequence). The CDR3 runs 15 residues. The CDR3 sequence: CASSSTEKMNTEAFF. CDR3 nucleotide sequence: TGTGCCAGCAGCTCCACGGAGAAGATGAACACTGAAGCTTTCTTT.

Points on this clone: One end of the junction does not line up with germline, which may come from a read error. The chain links TRBV19 to TRBJ1-4; 9 nucleotides align to TRBD1. This CDR3 has 14 residues. From germline, CDR1 is LNHDA and CDR2 SQIVND (reference sequence). In DNA form, the CDR3 reads TGTGCAAGTAGCCCCCGGGACAGGGTCCTAAAACTGTTTTTT. It yields the protein CASSPRDRVLKLFF.

The gene calls are TRBV4-2 and TRBJ1-4; 8 nucleotides line up with TRBD1. The CDR3 has 14 residues. CDR1 is LGHNA, CDR2 YNFKEQ, per germline. V was pared by 6 bases and J by 5 bases, with 5 bases of the junction left unmatched. The CDR3 sequence: CASRETGVNEKLFF. The CDR3 region has the DNA TGTGCCAGCAGGGAGACAGGGGTGAATGAAAAACTGTTTTTT.

The chain employs TRBV6-1 and TRBJ1-2, with 7 bases that match TRBD1. The CDR3 contains 14 residues. CDR1 and CDR2 (germline): MNHNS, SASEGT. J gave up 4 bases and V 6 bases, and 8 bases lay outside the gene matches. CDR3 in DNA: TGTGCCAGCAGCCCGCCGGGACAGCTCTATGGCTACACCTTC. It yields the protein CASSPPGQLYGYTF.

The J gene is TRBJ1-1, the V gene TRBV25-1; unclear D gene. Trimming removed 4 bases from V and 2 bases from J, with 2 bases in between. The CDR3 has 11 amino acids. Germline V gives CDR1 MGHDK, CDR2 SYGVNS. For the CDR3, the DNA is TGTGCCAGCAGTGCTAACACTGAAGCTTTCTTT. This gives the protein CASSANTEAFF. The whole variable domain, filled in from reference TRBV25-1 and TRBJ1-1, reads EADIYQTPRYLVIGTGKKITLECSQTMGHDKMYWYQQDPGMELHLIHYSYGVNSTEKGDLSSESTVSRIRTEHFPLTLESARPSHTSQYLCASSANTEAFFGQGTRLTVV.

The chain couples TRBV5-1 to TRBJ1-2, with 9 bases aligning to TRBD1. The ends lost 2 bases at V and 0 bases at J; junction bases unmatched: 14. Germline CDR1 is SGHRS and CDR2 is YFSETQ. The CDR3 is 19 amino acids. CDR3 nucleotide sequence: TGCGCCAGCAGCTTATTAGGCTCGGGGACAGGGAGTACTAACTATGGCTACACCTTC. This translates into CASSLLGSGTGSTNYGYTF.

The J gene is TRBJ1-1, the V gene TRBV5-1; 7 bases fit TRBD1. In germline, CDR1 is SGHRS, CDR2 YFSETQ. Trimming took 0 bases from V and 5 from J; bases not matched to a gene: 4. The CDR3 covers 14 residues. This CDR3 is CASSLVAGQTEAFF. CDR3 in DNA: TGCGCCAGCAGCTTGGTGGCGGGACAGACTGAAGCTTTCTTT.

This clone was seen a few times. J is TRBJ1-2 and V is TRBV25-1; 7 nucleotides line up with TRBD1. With V trimmed by 1 base and J by 6 bases, 14 bases remained unmatched. In germline, CDR1 is MGHDK, CDR2 SYGVNS. This CDR3 has 17 residues. The CDR3: CASSELGQTGDHDGYTF. The CDR3 coding sequence is TGTGCCAGCAGTGAATTAGGCCAAACAGGGGACCATGATGGCTACACCTTC.

J is TRBJ1-6 and V is TRBV2, with TRBD1 identical over 11 bases. The CDR3 runs to 15 residues. The V segment lost 4 bases and the J segment 8 bases; nucleotides outside the gene matches: 4. Germline-derived CDR1 and CDR2 are SNHLY and FYNNEI. The CDR3 region is CASSGPGQGDSPLHF. The CDR3 coding sequence is TGTGCCAGCAGTGGCCCGGGACAGGGGGATTCACCCCTCCACTTT.

The V call is TRBV9, the J call TRBJ2-5; 10 nucleotides match TRBD2. Germline V gene lookup returns CDR1 SGDLS and CDR2 YYNGEE. V lost 4 bases and J lost 6; bases outside the gene matches: 12. CDR3 length: 16 residues. DNA of the CDR3: TGTGCCAGCAGCTCTTCGCTAGCGGGGGCCGGCAAGACCCAGTACTTC. As protein: CASSSSLAGAGKTQYF.

The rearrangement uses TRBV5-1 and TRBJ2-7; D might be TRBD2 (5 bases). V lost 4 bases, J lost 2 bases, and 22 bases lay in between. Germline V CDR1 and CDR2: SGHRS, YFSETQ. The CDR3 is made up of 17 amino acids. For the CDR3, the DNA is TGCGCCAGCAGCCCCAGCGTGGGGAGTAGGTCGACCTACGAGCAGTACTTC. Protein product: CASSPSVGSRSTYEQYF.

V is TRBV11-2 and J is TRBJ2-7; D remains ambiguous. With 5 bases removed from V and 3 bases from J, the gap between germline ends came to 14 bases. Germline loops: CDR1 SGHAT, CDR2 FQNNGV. The CDR3 has 14 residues. CDR3 protein: CASSHGARSYEQYF. The CDR3 nucleotides are TGTGCCAGCAGCCACGGTGCGAGGAGCTACGAGCAGTACTTC.